This TCR beta chain was sequenced in a study of blood T cell repertoires in COVID-19. The table came from immunoSEQ multiplex PCR; TCRdb's copy has only in-frame clones and leaves some out. The sample contains around 300,000 clones, more than 75% of which appear only once. V shed 2 bases, J shed 13 bases, and the junction held 8 bases outside the gene matches. The germline V gene encodes CDR1 KGHSH and CDR2 LQKENI. This CDR3 comprises 15 residues. The receptor comes from a woman under 30 who had recovered from COVID-19. Sequencing input: PBMCs or T cells enriched from blood (not recorded which). The chain combines TRBV18 with TRBJ2-1; 13 nucleotides line up with TRBD2. The CDR3 is CASSPGSTSGGLQFF. In DNA form, the CDR3 reads TGTGCCAGCTCACCAGGGTCGACTAGCGGGGGGCTCCAGTTCTTC.